This TCR beta chain derives from a study of response to subunit inactivated influenza vaccine. Points from the study as a whole: Authors suggested each seasonal influenza vaccination recruits few new T cells.

From the RT-PCR reads, TCRdb called clonotypes with MiXCR, one entry per CDR3 protein. The table records about 700,000 distinct CDR3 sequences, 12% to 15% of them present only once. Comment on this clonotype: Its antigen is not identified.

Specimen: PBMCs from blood, collected 14 to 15 days before vaccination. The TCR comes from a man aged 45-65 years who received an inactivated influenza vaccine.

CDR3 in DNA: TGTGCCTGGACCCTCGGGACTAGCGGGGGGGCCTATGAGCAGTTCTTC. As protein: CAWTLGTSGGAYEQFF. This chain uses TRBV30 with TRBJ2-1; 16 positions match TRBD2. The ends lost 4 bases at V and 8 bases at J; junction bases unmatched: 8. The length of the CDR3 is 16 residues. CDR1 and CDR2 from the germline V gene are GTSNPN and SVGIG (reference sequence).